This entry lists 24 T cell receptor beta chains sequenced from one sample in a study of blood T cell repertoires in COVID-19. Repertoires were generated with immunoSEQ multiplex PCR, while TCRdb's copy carries only in-frame clones and drops some. The data contain 250,000 to 300,000 clones, around nine tenths of them seen just once; the ten biggest clones take up 2.5% to 3.5%. The sequenced material came from PBMCs or T cells enriched from blood (not recorded which). These TCRs come from a woman in her 50s who had been exposed to COVID-19.

J is TRBJ1-2 and V is TRBV5-6, with 7 bases lining up with TRBD1. CDR3 length equals 15 residues. V lost 4 bases and J lost 4; bases outside the gene matches: 10. Germline loops: CDR1 SGHDT, CDR2 YYEEEE. CDR3 bases: TGTGCCAGCAGCCAGATGCGACAGGGCCTCTATGGCTACACCTTC. Residues: CASSQMRQGLYGYTF. Together with reference TRBV5-6 and TRBJ1-2, the CDR3 gives the full variable domain: DAGVTQSPTHLIKTRGQQVTLRCSPKSGHDTVSWYQQALGQGPQFIFQYYEEEERQRGNFPDRFSGHQFPNYSSELNVNALLLGDSALYLCASSQMRQGLYGYTFGSGTRLTVV.

V and J are TRBV18 and TRBJ2-1, with TRBD2 as a possible D gene (6 bases). Looked up from germline, CDR1 is KGHSH and CDR2 is LQKENI. The CDR3 length is 14 residues. V was trimmed by 4 bases and J by 4 bases, leaving 11 bases between them. The CDR3 reads CASSLGTAYNEQFF. In DNA, the CDR3 is TGTGCCAGCTCACTCGGGACTGCTTACAATGAGCAGTTCTTC.

This clone was counted a single time. The chain combines TRBV11-2 with TRBJ2-3; possible D gene TRBD2, 6 bases. Between the trimmed V and J ends, which lost 1 base and 2 bases, there was a span of 16 bases. Germline V CDR1 and CDR2: SGHAT, FQNNGV. The CDR3 has 17 amino acids. CDR3 bases: TGTGCCAGCAGCTTAGGGGCAAGGACTACCTTCACAGATACGCAGTATTTT. Translated: CASSLGARTTFTDTQYF.

This sequence joins TRBV6-5 and TRBJ1-2; D not certain. The CDR3 loop spans 12 amino acids. Germline CDR1 is MNHEY and CDR2 is SVGAGI. Trimming took off 8 bases at V and 8 bases at J, with 15 bases between the two ends. The CDR3 spells CASVDPIGGYTF. DNA for the CDR3: TGTGCCAGCGTCGACCCGATCGGGGGCTACACCTTC.

The V and J genes are TRBV7-9 and TRBJ2-4; maybe TRBD2 (5 bases). The V gene lost 2 bases and the J gene lost 1 base, with 9 bases spanning the gap. The CDR3 loop spans 15 amino acids. Per the germline V gene, CDR1 is SEHNR and CDR2 is FQNEAQ (reference sequence). In nucleotides, the CDR3 is TGTGCCAGCAGCTTAAGTGGGGAGGCCAAAAACATTCAGTACTTC. It encodes CASSLSGEAKNIQYF.

The chain uses TRBV4-1 and TRBJ1-6; D unresolved. Trimming took off 0 bases at V and 10 bases at J, with 7 bases between the two ends. The CDR3 consists of 13 residues. The germline gives CDR1 MGHRA, CDR2 YSYEKL. CDR3 sequence: CASSQEGGSPLHF. DNA for the CDR3: TGCGCCAGCAGCCAAGAAGGAGGCTCACCCCTCCACTTT.

The rearrangement uses TRBV28 and TRBJ2-5; D is unresolved. The V end was cut by 3 bases, the J end by 2 bases, with 13 bases between. The CDR3 contains 15 residues. Germline assignment: CDR1 MDHEN and CDR2 SYDVKM. The CDR3, as DNA: TGTGCCAGCAGTTTGGTTCCCGGCAGGCAAGAGACCCAGTACTTC. Translating it yields CASSLVPGRQETQYF.

The sample holds a few counts of this clone. The CDR3, as DNA: TGTGCCAGTAGTGCCCGGGACAGGGCTTCAACTAATGAAAAACTGTTTTTT. Its protein product is CASSARDRASTNEKLFF. The chain carries TRBV19 and TRBJ1-4; TRBD1 aligns across 9 bases. The CDR3 is 17 residues long. Per the germline V gene, CDR1 is LNHDA and CDR2 is SQIVND (reference sequence). V dropped 5 bases and J dropped 0; count of bases not matched to a gene: 7.

This clone has a handful of counts. The rearrangement uses TRBV7-9 and TRBJ1-2; 9 bases map to TRBD1. J lost 5 bases, V lost 7 bases, and 5 bases had no gene match. Germline V CDR1 and CDR2: SEHNR, FQNEAQ (reference sequence). CDR3 length: 13 amino acids. The CDR3 sequence is CASNSGTGYGYTF. DNA for the CDR3: TGTGCCAGCAACTCCGGGACAGGGTATGGCTACACCTTC.

The chain uses TRBV6-2 or TRBV6-3 and TRBJ2-2; D not resolved. The CDR3 sequence is 16 residues long. Between the trimmed V and J ends, which lost 0 bases and 4 bases, there was a span of 12 bases. The V gene's germline CDR1 is MNHEY and CDR2 SVGEGT. CDR3 region: CASSYSGSVSTGELFF. The CDR3 bases are TGTGCCAGCAGTTACTCCGGGTCAGTGAGCACCGGGGAGCTGTTTTTT.

The CDR3 region is CASSSTDRGYGYTF. CDR3 bases: TGTGCCAGCAGTTCGACGGACAGGGGCTATGGCTACACCTTC. The chain is built from TRBV27 and TRBJ1-2; 9 positions match TRBD1. Germline V gene lookup returns CDR1 MNHEY and CDR2 SMNVEV (reference sequence). V lost 4 bases and J lost 4; bases outside the gene matches: 4. The CDR3 sequence is 14 residues long.

The genes are TRBV28 and TRBJ2-4; D is undetermined. This CDR3 region has 14 residues. Germline lookup yields CDR1 MDHEN and CDR2 SYDVKM. The V end lost 3 bases, the J end lost 0 bases, and 6 bases lay between the germline ends. The CDR3, as DNA: TGTGCCAGCAGTTTCCGAGGAGCCAAAAACATTCAGTACTTC. This sequence encodes CASSFRGAKNIQYF.

This chain connects TRBV2 to TRBJ2-5, with a possible D match to TRBD1 (6 bases). Trimming pared 4 bases from V and 2 bases from J, leaving 14 bases between. The germline CDR1 and CDR2 sequences are SNHLY and FYNNEI. The CDR3 loop spans 15 amino acids. CDR3 sequence (DNA): TGTGCCAGCAGTGGGTTCAGGACAGAGCAAGAGACCCAGTACTTC. This translates into CASSGFRTEQETQYF.

The genes are TRBV7-9 and TRBJ1-3; D perhaps matches TRBD1 (6 bases). This CDR3 region has 15 residues. V shed 10 bases and J shed 4 bases, with 20 bases lying between them. Germline CDR1 and CDR2: SEHNR and FQNEAQ (reference sequence). The CDR3 here is CAISLSRGSGNTIYF. The CDR3 region has the DNA TGTGCCATCTCATTGTCCAGGGGCTCCGGAAACACCATATATTTT.

About this clone: The junction departs from germline at one end; a sequencing error may be responsible. The gene calls are TRBV3-1 (or the pseudogene TRBV3-2) and TRBJ2-3; 7 bases line up with TRBD2. The germline CDR1 and CDR2 sequences are LGHDT and YNNKEL (reference sequence). The CDR3 covers 15 residues. The CDR3 DNA sequence: TGTGCCAGCAGCCAAGATCCTGGCCACTCCGGCGGGGGTCATTTT. This encodes CASSQDPGHSGGGHF.

This clone was picked up a small number of times. V usage is TRBV28 and J usage is TRBJ2-7, with D possibly being TRBD2 (5 bases). The ends were cut back, 6 bases at V and 3 bases at J, with 18 bases in the middle. The CDR3 totals 15 residues. Germline CDR1 is MDHEN and CDR2 is SYDVKM. CDR3 DNA sequence: TGTGCCAGCAGAAGCCCCCGGGAACCTCACTACGAGCAGTACTTC. It specifies CASRSPREPHYEQYF.

The chain employs TRBV6-1 and TRBJ2-4, with unresolved D. V was pared by 2 bases and J by 12 bases, with 8 bases between. The CDR3 is 11 amino acids. Germline CDR1 and CDR2: MNHNS and SASEGT. CDR3 amino acids: CASSERNSQYF. DNA of the CDR3: TGTGCCAGCAGTGAACGAAACTCTCAGTACTTC.

The chain combines TRBV5-1 with TRBJ2-7; 7 bases align to TRBD1. Looked up from germline, CDR1 is SGHRS and CDR2 is YFSETQ. The CDR3 loop spans 15 amino acids. J was trimmed by 1 base and V by 0 bases; bases with no gene match: 4. The CDR3 DNA reads as TGCGCCAGCAGCTTGGAGGCAGGGGGTTCCTACGAGCAGTACTTC. Its protein product is CASSLEAGGSYEQYF.

The gene calls are TRBV7-2 and TRBJ2-7; D possibly corresponds to TRBD2 (5 bases). V gave up 2 bases and J gave up 6 bases, with 11 bases separating them. The CDR3 extends over 13 amino acids. Germline CDR1 is SGHTA and CDR2 is FQGNSA. CDR3 DNA: TGTGCCAGCAGCTTAAGCGGTATGGGCGAGCAGTACTTC. Translated: CASSLSGMGEQYF.

J is TRBJ1-2 and V is TRBV28, with D possibly TRBD1 on 6 matching bases. The CDR3 runs 13 residues. Per the germline V gene, CDR1 is MDHEN and CDR2 is SYDVKM. The V and J ends lost 7 bases and 3 bases respectively, with 12 bases between them. The chain's CDR3 is CASIQQGHYGYTF. The CDR3 nucleotides are TGTGCCAGCATTCAACAGGGTCACTATGGCTACACCTTC.

This clone occurred a few times. The CDR3 loop reads CASTWTLNTEAFF. CDR3 bases: TGTGCCAGTACCTGGACACTTAACACTGAAGCTTTCTTT. The chain recombines TRBV19 with TRBJ1-1, with D possibly being TRBD1 (5 bases). Per germline, CDR1 LNHDA and CDR2 SQIVND (reference sequence). The CDR3 has 13 amino acids. V dropped 7 bases and J dropped 2 bases, with 11 bases sitting between them.

The rearrangement uses TRBV5-4 and TRBJ1-2, with D tentatively TRBD1 (6 bases). The CDR3 spans 15 residues. V was trimmed by 2 bases and J by 4 bases, leaving 15 bases between them. Germline V lookup: CDR1 SGHNT, CDR2 YYREEE (reference sequence). This CDR3 is CASSFQGRGAYGYTF. The DNA for the CDR3 is TGTGCCAGCAGCTTCCAGGGCAGGGGAGCCTATGGCTACACCTTC. Variable domain in full (rest from reference TRBV5-4 and TRBJ1-2): ETGVTQSPTHLIKTRGQQVTLRCSSQSGHNTVSWYQQALGQGPQFIFQYYREEENGRGNFPPRFSGLQFPNYSSELNVNALELDDSALYLCASSFQGRGAYGYTFGSGTRLTVV.

The chain couples TRBV11-2 to TRBJ1-2; 7 bases map to TRBD1. With 5 bases clipped from V and 6 bases from J, the junction kept 9 bases outside the gene matches. Germline CDR1 is SGHAT and CDR2 is FQNNGV. The CDR3 totals 14 residues. CDR3 in amino acids: CASSTQGRSHGYTF. CDR3 bases: TGTGCCAGCAGCACACAGGGGAGGTCGCATGGCTACACCTTC.

The rearrangement uses TRBV21-1 and TRBJ2-7; the listed D gene, TRBD1, was not tested against the DNA. TRBV21-1 is a pseudogene. The CDR3 is made up of 16 amino acids. The CDR3 region has the DNA TGTGCCAGCAGCAAAGGATACGGCAGGGTTTCCTACGAGCAGTACTTC. Residues: CASSKGYGRVSYEQYF.